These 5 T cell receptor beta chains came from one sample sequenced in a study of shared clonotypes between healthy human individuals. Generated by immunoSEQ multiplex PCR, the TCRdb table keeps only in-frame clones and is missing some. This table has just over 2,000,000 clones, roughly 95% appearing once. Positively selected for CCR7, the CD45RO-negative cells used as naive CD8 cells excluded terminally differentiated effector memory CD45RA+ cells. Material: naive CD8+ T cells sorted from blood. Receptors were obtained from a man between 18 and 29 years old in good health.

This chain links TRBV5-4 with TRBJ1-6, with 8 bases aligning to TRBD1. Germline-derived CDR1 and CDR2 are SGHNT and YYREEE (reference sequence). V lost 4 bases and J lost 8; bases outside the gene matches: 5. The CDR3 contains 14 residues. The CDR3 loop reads CASSPGGNYSPLHF. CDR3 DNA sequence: TGTGCCAGCAGCCCAGGGGGCAATTATTCACCCCTCCACTTT.

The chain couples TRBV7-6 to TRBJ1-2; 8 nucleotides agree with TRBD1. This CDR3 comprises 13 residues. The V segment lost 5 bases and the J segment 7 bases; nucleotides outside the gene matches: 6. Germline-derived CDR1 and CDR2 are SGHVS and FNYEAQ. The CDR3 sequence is CASSQQGEGGYTF. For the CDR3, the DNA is TGTGCCAGCAGCCAACAGGGGGAAGGTGGCTACACCTTC. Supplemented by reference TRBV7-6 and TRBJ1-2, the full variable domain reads GAGVSQSPRYKVTKRGQDVALRCDPISGHVSLYWYRQALGQGPEFLTYFNYEAQQDKSGLPNDRFSAERPEGSISTLTIQRTEQRDSAMYRCASSQQGEGGYTFGSGTRLTVV.

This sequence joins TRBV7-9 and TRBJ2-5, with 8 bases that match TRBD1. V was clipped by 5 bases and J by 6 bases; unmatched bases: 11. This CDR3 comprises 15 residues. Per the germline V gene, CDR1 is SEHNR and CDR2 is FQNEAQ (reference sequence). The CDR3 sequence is CASSGPTGEPQTQYF. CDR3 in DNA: TGTGCCAGCAGCGGTCCGACAGGGGAGCCACAGACCCAGTACTTC.

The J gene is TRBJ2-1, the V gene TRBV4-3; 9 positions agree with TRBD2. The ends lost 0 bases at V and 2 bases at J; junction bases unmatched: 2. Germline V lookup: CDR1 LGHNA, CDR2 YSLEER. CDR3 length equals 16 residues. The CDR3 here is CASSQDAGGPYNEQFF. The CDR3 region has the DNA TGCGCCAGCAGCCAAGATGCGGGAGGGCCCTACAATGAGCAGTTCTTC.

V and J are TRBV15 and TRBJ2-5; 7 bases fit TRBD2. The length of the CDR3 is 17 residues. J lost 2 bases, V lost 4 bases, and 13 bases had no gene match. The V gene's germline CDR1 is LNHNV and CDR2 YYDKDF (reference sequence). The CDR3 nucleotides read TGTGCCACCAGCACCCAAAAAACGTGGGGAGGGCAAGAGACCCAGTACTTC. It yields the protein CATSTQKTWGGQETQYF.